Shown below are 2 T cell receptor beta chains from a single sample sequenced in a study of blood T cell repertoires in COVID-19. Generated by immunoSEQ multiplex PCR, the TCRdb table keeps only in-frame clones and is missing some. The sample includes about 180,000 clones, 84% seen only once; the top ten take under 8.5%. The material sequenced was peripheral blood. All receptors derive from a human donor in a cohort sampled during active COVID-19.

This CDR3 reads CASSPGTGAHEQYF. The DNA of the CDR3 is TGTGCCAGCAGTCCCGGGACAGGGGCTCACGAGCAGTACTTC. This chain uses TRBV5-6 with TRBJ2-7, with TRBD1 identical over 10 bases. CDR1 is SGHDT, CDR2 YYEEEE, per germline. The length of the CDR3 is 14 residues. V lost 5 bases to trimming and J lost 5 bases; unmatched junction nucleotides: 7.

This clone was seen a single time. The rearrangement uses TRBV27 and TRBJ1-2, with 10 positions matching TRBD1. The CDR3 consists of 16 residues. V trimming: 0 bases; J trimming: 8 bases; junction bases outside the gene matches: 9. The germline CDR1 and CDR2 sequences are MNHEY and SMNVEV (reference sequence). CDR3 sequence reads: CASSLSGTGAPRGYTF. For the CDR3, the DNA is TGTGCCAGCAGTTTATCGGGGACAGGGGCCCCGCGGGGCTACACCTTC.